This paragraph reports one T cell receptor beta chain. Its target is not known. The sample originates from a study of OX40 agonist ivuxolimab in advanced cancers. In the study overall: The study enrolled dose-escalation patients with hepatocellular carcinoma, melanoma, renal cell or head and neck cancer.

Germline CDR1 is MNHEY and CDR2 is SVGAGI. Trimming took off 10 bases at V and 4 bases at J, with 10 bases between the two ends. This CDR3 has 11 amino acids. Findings of the study overall: Some of the lowest clonal expansion was seen in partial responders at 0.1-3.0 mg/kg. CD4+ and CD8+ blood T cells expanded clonally by week 6 at 0.1 to 3.0 mg/kg.

Generated by immunoSEQ multiplex PCR, the TCRdb table keeps only in-frame clones and is missing some. The sample yields approximately 70,000 clones, around four fifths seen once. Exclusion applied to patients with autoimmune disease history or systemic immunosuppression. J is TRBJ1-2 and V is TRBV6-5; D ambiguous. The clonotype originates from an adult with an advanced solid tumor such as melanoma, head and neck, liver or kidney cancer. Sequencing was performed on CD4+ or CD8+ T cells sorted from blood, taken in a trial of the OX40 agonist ivuxolimab. The CDR3 region is CATSSLYGYTF. Written as DNA, the CDR3 is TGTGCCACCTCGTCGCTCTATGGCTACACCTTC.